A single sample is the source of the 22 T cell receptor beta chains below, sequenced in a study of T cells in Graves' hyperthyroidism and ophthalmopathy (dated by TCRdb to the late 2010s). The library was generated by multiplex PCR. These reads were obtained on an Illumina HiSeq 2000. The TCR beta CDR3 regions were amplified from the RNA transcripts. The first round of RT-PCR for the TCR CDR3 was performed with the HTBI primer set and the Qiagen OneStep RT-PCR kit. TCRdb reworked the public reads: Q25 trimming with fastp, MiXCR clone assembly, productive beta chains retained. Rows matching on CDR3 protein sequence are summarized as one entry with the most common DNA and genes. The sample contains 560,000 or so distinct CDR3 sequences, about 20% of them found a single time. The top ten clones comprise roughly 50% of the sample. Sample: blood. These receptors all come from a man aged 35 to 55 with Graves' ophthalmopathy.

This clonotype was observed a single time. Sequence at one end of the junction differs from germline and may be a read error. The chain is built from TRBV5-1 and TRBJ1-5, with TRBD1 as a possible D gene (6 bases). This CDR3 has 14 residues. CDR1 and CDR2 from the germline V gene are SGHRS and YFSETQ. Here the CDR3 reads CASRLSGAPGPQHF. CDR3 nucleotide sequence: TGCGCCAGCCGCTTGTCGGGGGCCCCCGGGCCCCAGCATTTT. Using reference TRBV5-1 and TRBJ1-5 for the parts outside the CDR3, the full variable domain is KAGVTQTPRYLIKTRGQQVTLSCSPISGHRSVSWYQQTPGQGLQFLFEYFSETQRNKGNFPGRFSGRQFSNSRSEMNVSTLELGDSALYLCASRLSGAPGPQHFGDGTRLSIL.

The J gene is TRBJ2-3, the V gene TRBV2; D perhaps matches TRBD1 (6 bases). CDR3 size: 15 residues. With 4 bases removed from V and 0 bases from J, the gap between germline ends came to 11 bases. Germline-derived CDR1 and CDR2 are SNHLY and FYNNEI. Here the CDR3 reads CASSAEGDSTDTQYF. In DNA, the CDR3 is TGTGCCAGCAGTGCAGAGGGGGATAGCACAGATACGCAGTATTTT.

A note on this clonotype: A read error may produce the germline difference seen at one junction end. The chain links TRBV7-3 to TRBJ2-3, with 11 bases fitting TRBD2. In germline, CDR1 is SGHTA, CDR2 FQGTGA. CDR3 length: 16 amino acids. The CDR3 here is CASSLGTSGSTDTRYF. CDR3 in DNA: TGTGCCAGCAGCCTGGGGACTAGCGGATCCACAGATACGCGGTATTTT.

V gene TRBV18 combines with J gene TRBJ2-3; no clear D. With 3 bases removed from V and 0 bases from J, the gap between germline ends came to 13 bases. The CDR3 length is 16 residues. The germline V gene has CDR1 KGHSH and CDR2 LQKENI. CDR3 coding DNA: TGTGCCAGCTCACCCCGCGACGGAAGCAGCACAGATACGCAGTATTTT. It yields the protein CASSPRDGSSTDTQYF.

The genes are TRBV7-3 and TRBJ2-1; 7 bases map to TRBD1. This CDR3 is built from 16 residues. Germline V lookup: CDR1 SGHTA, CDR2 FQGTGA. J gave up 7 bases and V 5 bases, and 14 bases lay outside the gene matches. The CDR3 is CASSHKPGQLRNEQFF. The CDR3 nucleotides are TGTGCCAGCAGCCACAAACCGGGACAGCTTCGTAATGAGCAGTTCTTC.

The chain carries TRBV7-3 and TRBJ2-1; D unresolved. Trimming left V 1 base short and J 9 bases short, with 13 bases between. The CDR3 has 14 amino acids. Germline V lookup: CDR1 SGHTA, CDR2 FQGTGA. The CDR3 spells CASSLNPAVSEQFF. The CDR3 coding sequence is TGTGCCAGCAGCTTAAACCCCGCTGTAAGTGAGCAGTTCTTC.

Ten or more counts support this clonotype. V gene TRBV30 combines with J gene TRBJ1-1; D not certain. The CDR3 runs to 14 residues. Germline V gene lookup returns CDR1 GTSNPN and CDR2 SVGIG (reference sequence). The germline V and J ends were trimmed by 3 bases and 1 base, with 12 bases remaining between them. The CDR3 sequence: CAWRGWRENTEAFF. DNA for the CDR3: TGTGCCTGGAGGGGGTGGCGGGAGAACACTGAAGCTTTCTTT.

This clonotype was picked up many times. This chain links TRBV28 with TRBJ2-7; perhaps TRBD1 as D (6 bases). Trimming left V 4 bases short and J 4 bases short, with 17 bases between. This CDR3 region has 15 residues. Germline V gene data show CDR1 as MDHEN and CDR2 as SYDVKM. The CDR3 here is CASSSRGLREYEQYF. The CDR3 DNA follows: TGTGCCAGCAGTTCCAGGGGCCTTAGGGAATACGAGCAGTACTTC.

The chain employs TRBV20-1 and TRBJ1-2; the D gene is possibly TRBD1 (5 bases). Trimming cost V 5 bases and J 8 bases, with 24 bases left between them. Germline CDR1 DFQATT, CDR2 SNEGSKA (reference sequence). This CDR3 contains 15 residues. CDR3 in amino acids: CSAHPGTGFSGGYTF. Here the CDR3 DNA reads TGCAGTGCTCACCCAGGGACGGGTTTTTCGGGGGGCTACACCTTC.

This clonotype appeared many times. The rearrangement uses TRBV12-3 or TRBV12-4 and TRBJ2-3; D is perhaps TRBD1 (6 bases). The CDR3 totals 14 residues. V lost 7 bases, J lost 6 bases, and 17 bases lay in between. DNA for the CDR3: TGTGCCAGCACCCTCGAGGGGGTGTGGGATACGCAGTATTTT. Its protein is CASTLEGVWDTQYF.

This clonotype was seen repeatedly, ten times or more. The CDR3 region is CASSYGSQWNTEAFF. Written as DNA, the CDR3 is TGTGCCAGCAGTTACGGGTCGCAGTGGAACACTGAAGCTTTCTTT. The gene calls are TRBV6-2 or TRBV6-3 and TRBJ1-1, with unresolved D. The germline gives CDR1 MNHEY, CDR2 SVGEGT. Trimming shortened V by 2 bases and J by 1 base, and 11 bases separated the two germline ends. The CDR3 runs 15 residues.

This rearrangement joins TRBV9 to TRBJ2-1, with TRBD1 matching 12 bases. The germline CDR1 and CDR2 sequences are SGDLS and YYNGEE. The V gene end was trimmed by 3 bases and the J gene end by 9 bases; junction bases not matched to a gene: 7. The CDR3 sequence is 15 residues long. The CDR3 region has the DNA TGTGCCAGCAGCGCTGGGGACAGGGGGCCGTCTGAGCAGTTCTTC. Its translation is CASSAGDRGPSEQFF.

For this clonotype: An end of the junction differs from the germline gene, which may be a read error. The rearrangement joins TRBV6-2 or TRBV6-3 to TRBJ2-7; 10 nucleotides line up with TRBD2. The CDR3 covers 16 residues. Germline V gene data show CDR1 as MNHEY and CDR2 as SVGEGT. CDR3 nucleotides: TGTGCCAGCAGAACCGGGACTAGCGCTAGCTCCCACGAGCAGTACTTC. Protein product: CASRTGTSASSHEQYF.

The chain uses TRBV2 and TRBJ1-2; TRBD1 matches 10 bases. This CDR3 comprises 17 residues. Germline V CDR1 and CDR2: SNHLY, FYNNEI. Germline trimming cut 5 bases from V and 4 bases from J; bases unmatched to any gene: 13. Here the CDR3 DNA reads TGTGCCAGCAGTTCCGTTTATGACAGGGGGCCGGGCTATGGCTACACCTTC. Its protein product is CASSSVYDRGPGYGYTF.

This clonotype was picked up many times. V gene TRBV11-2 combines with J gene TRBJ1-6, with D unresolved. The ends were cut back, 1 base at V and 12 bases at J, with 10 bases in the middle. CDR3 size: 13 residues. Germline V gene lookup returns CDR1 SGHAT and CDR2 FQNNGV. The CDR3: CASSLGTQGPLHF. CDR3 sequence (DNA): TGTGCCAGCAGCTTAGGGACGCAAGGACCCCTCCACTTT.

The chain couples TRBV7-9 to TRBJ1-4, with D tentatively TRBD1 (6 bases). Germline CDR1 is SEHNR and CDR2 is FQNEAQ (reference sequence). The ends were cut back, 3 bases at V and 8 bases at J, with 13 bases in the middle. This CDR3 has 14 amino acids. CDR3 region: CASSFIQGNEKLFF. In nucleotides, the CDR3 is TGTGCCAGCAGCTTCATACAGGGCAACGAAAAACTGTTTTTT.

Ten or more counts support this clonotype. The chain combines TRBV11-2 with TRBJ1-1; a weak D match, TRBD1 (5 bases). This CDR3 spans 14 amino acids. The germline V gene has CDR1 SGHAT and CDR2 FQNNGV. V was clipped by 5 bases and J by 8 bases, with 18 bases between them. CDR3 residues: CASSPVRGELEAFF. In DNA, the CDR3 is TGTGCCAGCAGCCCTGTCCGGGGGGAACTAGAAGCTTTCTTT.

The chain is built from TRBV25-1 and TRBJ2-3; the match to TRBD2 covers 9 bases. V shed 2 bases and J 6 bases; nucleotides not matched to a gene: 9. Germline V gene data show CDR1 as MGHDK and CDR2 as SYGVNS. This CDR3 is built from 16 residues. Here the CDR3 DNA reads TGTGCCAGCAGTGAAGGGGCTAGCGGGATTGGCGATACGCAGTATTTT. Translating it yields CASSEGASGIGDTQYF.

Many counts were recorded for this clonotype. The chain couples TRBV12-5 to TRBJ1-5; 10 bases agree with TRBD1. Germline CDR1 and CDR2: LGHNT and FRNRAP. V was clipped by 5 bases and J by 3 bases; unmatched bases: 4. This CDR3 region has 15 residues. Here the CDR3 DNA reads TGTGCTAGTGGTCCGGGACAGGGGCTCAATCAGCCCCAGCATTTT. This translates into CASGPGQGLNQPQHF.

The chain employs TRBV2 and TRBJ2-1, with D perhaps being TRBD1 or TRBD2 (5 bases each). There are 12 residues in the CDR3. Per germline, CDR1 SNHLY and CDR2 FYNNEI. With 8 bases removed from V and 10 bases from J, the gap between germline ends came to 15 bases. The DNA for the CDR3 is TGTGCCAGCCTTCAACGGGACGAGGAGCAGTTCTTC. It specifies CASLQRDEEQFF.

The genes are TRBV5-1 and TRBJ2-2, with 15 bases identical to TRBD2. Germline V gene sequence: CDR1 SGHRS, CDR2 YFSETQ. V shed 3 bases, J shed 10 bases, and the junction held 4 bases outside the gene matches. This CDR3 region has 15 residues. CDR3 sequence: CASSWTSGGALELFF. The CDR3 region has the DNA TGCGCCAGCAGCTGGACTAGCGGGGGGGCCTTGGAGCTGTTTTTT.

This clonotype was counted a few times. CDR3 loop: CASSLAGLTNTGELFF. CDR3 in DNA: TGCGCCAGCAGCTTGGCTGGACTAACGAACACCGGGGAGCTGTTTTTT. The rearrangement uses TRBV5-1 and TRBJ2-2; possible D gene TRBD2, 6 bases. Trimming removed 0 bases from V and 0 bases from J, with 9 bases in between. CDR3 length: 16 residues. Germline CDR1 SGHRS, CDR2 YFSETQ.